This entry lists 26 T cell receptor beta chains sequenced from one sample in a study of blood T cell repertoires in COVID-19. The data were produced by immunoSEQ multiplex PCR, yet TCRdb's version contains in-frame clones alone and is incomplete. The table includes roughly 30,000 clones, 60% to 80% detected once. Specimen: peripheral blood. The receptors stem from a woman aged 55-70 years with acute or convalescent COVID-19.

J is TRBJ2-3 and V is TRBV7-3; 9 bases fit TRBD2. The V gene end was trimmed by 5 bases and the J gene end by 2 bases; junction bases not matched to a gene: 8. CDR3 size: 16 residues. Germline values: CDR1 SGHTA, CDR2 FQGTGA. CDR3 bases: TGTGCCAGCAGCCACCGAATAGCGGGGGACACAGATACGCAGTATTTT. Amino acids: CASSHRIAGDTDTQYF.

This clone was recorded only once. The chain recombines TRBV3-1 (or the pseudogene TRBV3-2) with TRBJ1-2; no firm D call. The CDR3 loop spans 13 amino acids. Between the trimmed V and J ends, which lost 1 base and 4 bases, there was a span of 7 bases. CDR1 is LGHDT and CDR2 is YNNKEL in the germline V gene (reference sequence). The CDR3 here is CASSQADTYGYTF. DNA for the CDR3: TGTGCCAGCAGCCAAGCAGACACCTATGGCTACACCTTC.

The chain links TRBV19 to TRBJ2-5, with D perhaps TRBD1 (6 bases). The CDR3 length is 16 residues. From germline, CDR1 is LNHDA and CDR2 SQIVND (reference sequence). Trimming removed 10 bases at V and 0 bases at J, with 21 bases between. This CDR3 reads CATPWGPMAYQETQYF. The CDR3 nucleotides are TGTGCCACTCCGTGGGGGCCCATGGCTTACCAAGAGACCCAGTACTTC.

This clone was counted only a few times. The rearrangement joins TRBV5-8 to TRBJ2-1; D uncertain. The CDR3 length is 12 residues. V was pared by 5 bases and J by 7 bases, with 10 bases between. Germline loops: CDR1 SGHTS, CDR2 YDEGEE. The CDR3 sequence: CASRLSLNEQFF. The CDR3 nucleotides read TGTGCCAGCAGACTCTCCCTAAATGAGCAGTTCTTC.

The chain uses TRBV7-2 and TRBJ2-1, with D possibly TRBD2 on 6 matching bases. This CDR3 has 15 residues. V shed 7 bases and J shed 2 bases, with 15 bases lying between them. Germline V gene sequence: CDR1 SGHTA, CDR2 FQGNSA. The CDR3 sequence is CASNLDGGTYNEQFF. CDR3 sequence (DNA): TGTGCCAGCAACCTAGACGGGGGAACCTACAATGAGCAGTTCTTC.

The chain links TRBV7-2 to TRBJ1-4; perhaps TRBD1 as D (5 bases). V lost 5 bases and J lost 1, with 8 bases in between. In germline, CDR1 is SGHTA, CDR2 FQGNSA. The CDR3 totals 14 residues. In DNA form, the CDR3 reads TGTGCCAGCAGCACCAGGGTAACTAATGAAAAACTGTTTTTT. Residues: CASSTRVTNEKLFF. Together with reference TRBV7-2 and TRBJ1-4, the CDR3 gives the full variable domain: GAGVSQSPSNKVTEKGKDVELRCDPISGHTALYWYRQSLGQGLEFLIYFQGNSAPDKSGLPSDRFSAERTGGSVSTLTIQRTQQEDSAVYLCASSTRVTNEKLFFGSGTQLSVL.

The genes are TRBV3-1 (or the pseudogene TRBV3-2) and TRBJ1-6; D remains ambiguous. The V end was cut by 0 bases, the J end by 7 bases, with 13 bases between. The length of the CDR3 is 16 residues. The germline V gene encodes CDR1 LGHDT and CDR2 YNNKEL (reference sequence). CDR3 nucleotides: TGTGCCAGCAGCCAAGATTACGGGGTAGGCAATTCACCCCTCCACTTT. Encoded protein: CASSQDYGVGNSPLHF.

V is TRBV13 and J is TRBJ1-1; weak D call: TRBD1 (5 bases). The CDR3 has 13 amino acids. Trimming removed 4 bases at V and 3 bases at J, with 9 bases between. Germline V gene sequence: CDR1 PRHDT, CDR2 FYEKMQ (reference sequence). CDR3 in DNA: TGTGCCAGCAGCTCCCCACAGGACACTGAAGCTTTCTTT. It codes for CASSSPQDTEAFF.

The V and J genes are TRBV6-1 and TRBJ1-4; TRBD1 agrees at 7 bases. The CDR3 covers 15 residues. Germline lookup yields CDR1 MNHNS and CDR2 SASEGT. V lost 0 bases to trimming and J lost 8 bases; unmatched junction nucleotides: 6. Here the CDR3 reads CASSEAGTAGEKLFF. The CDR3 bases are TGTGCCAGCAGTGAAGCGGGGACAGCTGGCGAAAAACTGTTTTTT.

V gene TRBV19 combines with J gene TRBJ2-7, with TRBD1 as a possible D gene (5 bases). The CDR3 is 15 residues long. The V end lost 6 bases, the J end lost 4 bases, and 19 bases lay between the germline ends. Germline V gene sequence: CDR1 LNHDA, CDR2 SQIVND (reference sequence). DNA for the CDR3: TGTGCCAGTAGCAGGCCCGGGCAGGGTGTGTACGAGCAGTACTTC. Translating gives CASSRPGQGVYEQYF.

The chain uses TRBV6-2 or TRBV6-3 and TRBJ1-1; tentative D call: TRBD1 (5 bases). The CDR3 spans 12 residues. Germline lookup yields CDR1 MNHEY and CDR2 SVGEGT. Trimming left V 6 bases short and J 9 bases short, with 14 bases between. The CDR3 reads CASSPWGGKAFF. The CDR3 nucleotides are TGTGCCAGCAGCCCTTGGGGGGGAAAAGCTTTCTTT.

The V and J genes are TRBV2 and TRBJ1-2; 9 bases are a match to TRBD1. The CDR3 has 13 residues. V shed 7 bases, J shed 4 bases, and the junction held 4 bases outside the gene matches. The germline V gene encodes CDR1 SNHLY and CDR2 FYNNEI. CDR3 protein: CASKTGQGYGYTF. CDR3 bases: TGTGCCAGCAAAACGGGACAGGGCTATGGCTACACCTTC.

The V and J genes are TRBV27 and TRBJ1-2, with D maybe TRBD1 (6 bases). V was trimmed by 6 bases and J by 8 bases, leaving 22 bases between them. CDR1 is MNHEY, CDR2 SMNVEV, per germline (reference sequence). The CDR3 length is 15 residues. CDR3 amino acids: CASRLTGTMFGGYTF. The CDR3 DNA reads TGTGCCAGCAGACTTACCGGGACAATGTTTGGAGGCTACACCTTC.

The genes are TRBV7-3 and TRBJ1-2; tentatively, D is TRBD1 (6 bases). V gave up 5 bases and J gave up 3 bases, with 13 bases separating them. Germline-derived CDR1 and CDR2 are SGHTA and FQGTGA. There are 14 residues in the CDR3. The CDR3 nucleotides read TGTGCCAGCAGCGCCGGGGGGCTGGACTATGGCTACACCTTC. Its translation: CASSAGGLDYGYTF.

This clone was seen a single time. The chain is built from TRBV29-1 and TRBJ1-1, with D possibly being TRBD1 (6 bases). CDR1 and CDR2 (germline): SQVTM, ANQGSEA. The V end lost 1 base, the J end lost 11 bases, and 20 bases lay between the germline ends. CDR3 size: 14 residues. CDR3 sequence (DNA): TGCAGCGTTGAAGGCCCAGGGGTCGGCCAGTACGCTTTCTTT. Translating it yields CSVEGPGVGQYAFF.

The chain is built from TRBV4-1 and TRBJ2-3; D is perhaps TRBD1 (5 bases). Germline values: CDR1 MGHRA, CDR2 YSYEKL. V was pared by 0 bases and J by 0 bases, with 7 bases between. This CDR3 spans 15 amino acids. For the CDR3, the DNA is TGCGCCAGCAGCCAAGAAGGGGTGAGCACAGATACGCAGTATTTT. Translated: CASSQEGVSTDTQYF.

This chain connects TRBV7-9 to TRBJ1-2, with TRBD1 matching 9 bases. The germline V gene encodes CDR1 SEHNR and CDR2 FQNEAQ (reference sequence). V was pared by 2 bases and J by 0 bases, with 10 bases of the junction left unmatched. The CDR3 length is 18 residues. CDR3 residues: CASSLKLTGGYSNYGYTF. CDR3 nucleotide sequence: TGTGCCAGCAGCTTAAAATTGACAGGGGGGTACTCTAACTATGGCTACACCTTC.

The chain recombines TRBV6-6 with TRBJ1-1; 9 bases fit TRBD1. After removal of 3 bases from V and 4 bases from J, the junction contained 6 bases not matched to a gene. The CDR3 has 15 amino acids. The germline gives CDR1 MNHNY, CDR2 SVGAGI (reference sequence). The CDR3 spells CASSYGGQGSTEAFF. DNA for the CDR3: TGTGCCAGCAGTTATGGGGGACAGGGTAGCACTGAAGCTTTCTTT.

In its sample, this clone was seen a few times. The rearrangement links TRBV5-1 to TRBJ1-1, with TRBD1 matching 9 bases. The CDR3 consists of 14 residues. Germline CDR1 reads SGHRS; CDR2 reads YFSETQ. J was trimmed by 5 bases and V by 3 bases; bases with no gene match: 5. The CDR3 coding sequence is TGCGCCAGCAGCTCGGACAGGGGTGTGACTGAAGCTTTCTTT. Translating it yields CASSSDRGVTEAFF. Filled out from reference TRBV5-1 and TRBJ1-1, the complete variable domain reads KAGVTQTPRYLIKTRGQQVTLSCSPISGHRSVSWYQQTPGQGLQFLFEYFSETQRNKGNFPGRFSGRQFSNSRSEMNVSTLELGDSALYLCASSSDRGVTEAFFGQGTRLTVV.

CDR3 bases: TGTGCCCAAGATCTTATGGGACAGGGAGGACCGACTAATGAAAAACTGTTTTTT. It translates to CAQDLMGQGGPTNEKLFF. This rearrangement joins TRBV30 to TRBJ1-4; 9 nucleotides agree with TRBD1. V was clipped by 8 bases and J by 2 bases; unmatched bases: 18. CDR1 is GTSNPN, CDR2 SVGIG, per germline (reference sequence). CDR3 size: 18 residues.

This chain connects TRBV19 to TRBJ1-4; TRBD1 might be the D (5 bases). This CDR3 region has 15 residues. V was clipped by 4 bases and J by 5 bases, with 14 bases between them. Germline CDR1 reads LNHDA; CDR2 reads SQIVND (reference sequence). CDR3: CASSTPGLTNEKLFF. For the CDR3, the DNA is TGTGCCAGTAGTACCCCGGGACTGACCAATGAAAAACTGTTTTTT.

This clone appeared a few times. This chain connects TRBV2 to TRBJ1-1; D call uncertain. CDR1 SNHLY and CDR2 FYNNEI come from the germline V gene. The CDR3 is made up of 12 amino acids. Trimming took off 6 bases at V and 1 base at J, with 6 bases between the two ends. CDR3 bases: TGTGCCAGCAGGTTACAGAACACTGAAGCTTTCTTT. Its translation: CASRLQNTEAFF.

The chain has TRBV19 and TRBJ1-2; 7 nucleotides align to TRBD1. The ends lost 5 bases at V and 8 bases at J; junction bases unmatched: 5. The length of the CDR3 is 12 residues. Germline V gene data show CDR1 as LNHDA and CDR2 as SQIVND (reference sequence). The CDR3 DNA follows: TGTGCCAGTAGTCCGTTAGGGGGCGGCTACACCTTC. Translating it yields CASSPLGGGYTF.

The CDR3 coding sequence is TGTGCCAGCAGTTATACCGGGACTATCGGGGAGCTGTTTTTT. Amino acids: CASSYTGTIGELFF. V and J are TRBV6-5 and TRBJ2-2; 7 bases map to TRBD2. CDR1 is MNHEY and CDR2 is SVGAGI in the germline V gene. With 3 bases clipped from V and 7 bases from J, the junction kept 5 bases outside the gene matches. The CDR3 is 14 residues long.

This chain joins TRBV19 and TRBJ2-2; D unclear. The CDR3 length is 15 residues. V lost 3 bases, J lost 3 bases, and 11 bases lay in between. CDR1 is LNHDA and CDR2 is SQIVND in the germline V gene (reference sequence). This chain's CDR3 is CASSIGAGHTGELFF. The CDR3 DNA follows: TGTGCCAGTAGTATTGGTGCTGGGCACACCGGGGAGCTGTTTTTT.

CDR3 DNA sequence: TGCAGCGCCCGGGACAGACCCTACGAGCAGTACTTC. This encodes CSARDRPYEQYF. This chain links TRBV29-1 with TRBJ2-7, with TRBD1 matching 7 bases. Germline assignment: CDR1 SQVTM and CDR2 ANQGSEA. Trimming removed 7 bases from V and 2 bases from J; junction bases left unmatched: 5. This CDR3 contains 12 residues.